Following are 23 T cell receptor beta chains from one sample sequenced in a study of shared clonotypes between healthy human individuals. Measured with immunoSEQ multiplex PCR; TCRdb has only the in-frame clones, and not every one. This sample has roughly 2,000,000 clones, with approximately 92% found just once. Naive CD8 cells, CD45RO-negative and positively selected for CCR7, excluded terminally differentiated effector memory CD45RA+ cells. The sequenced material came from naive CD8+ T cells from PBMCs. These receptors were collected from a man between 18 and 29 years old in good health. Some clones in this sample may be carry-over from other donors' samples.

The chain employs TRBV19 and TRBJ2-6; 8 bases agree with TRBD1. The J segment lost 2 bases and the V segment lost 4 bases, leaving 7 bases of the junction unmatched. Germline CDR1 LNHDA, CDR2 SQIVND (reference sequence). The CDR3 runs 17 residues. The CDR3 DNA follows: TGTGCCAGTAGTACCGGACAGGGATTAGCTGGGGCCAACGTCCTGACTTTC. Protein product: CASSTGQGLAGANVLTF.

This sequence joins TRBV27 and TRBJ2-3; the D gene is possibly TRBD1 (5 bases). The germline gives CDR1 MNHEY, CDR2 SMNVEV (reference sequence). This CDR3 has 14 residues. V was cut by 3 bases and J by 4 bases, with 11 bases left in between. The CDR3 DNA reads TGTGCCAGCAGTTTTCAGGGTGGCCCAGATACGCAGTATTTT. Translating gives CASSFQGGPDTQYF.

The chain recombines TRBV27 with TRBJ2-7; 8 nucleotides line up with TRBD1. V shed 5 bases, J shed 6 bases, and the junction held 9 bases outside the gene matches. The CDR3 runs 14 residues. Germline V CDR1 and CDR2: MNHEY, SMNVEV (reference sequence). The CDR3 DNA reads TGTGCCAGCAGTCTCCGGGACAGGTCCATCGAGCAGTACTTC. It is translated as CASSLRDRSIEQYF.

The rearrangement joins TRBV27 to TRBJ1-1; 10 bases line up with TRBD1. There are 14 residues in the CDR3. The junction had 5 bases not matched to a gene; V was cut back by 6 bases and J by 4 bases. Germline CDR1 is MNHEY and CDR2 is SMNVEV (reference sequence). The CDR3 spells CASRLRDRGTEAFF. CDR3 nucleotide sequence: TGTGCCAGCAGGCTCCGGGACAGGGGCACTGAAGCTTTCTTT.

The V call is TRBV4-2, the J call TRBJ2-7; D is unclear. With 0 bases removed from V and 2 bases from J, the gap between germline ends came to 11 bases. From germline, CDR1 is LGHNA and CDR2 YNFKEQ. CDR3 length: 15 residues. The CDR3 nucleotides read TGTGCCAGCAGCCAAGATAATCTAGGAGCCTACGAGCAGTACTTC. This encodes CASSQDNLGAYEQYF.

This chain joins TRBV7-8 and TRBJ2-7; D may be TRBD2 (6 bases). The germline V and J ends were trimmed by 1 base and 2 bases, with 9 bases remaining between them. The CDR3 loop spans 14 amino acids. Per germline, CDR1 SGHVS and CDR2 FQNEAQ. CDR3 DNA sequence: TGTGCCAGCAGCTTAGGGGACTTGACCTACGAGCAGTACTTC. It specifies CASSLGDLTYEQYF.

This clone occurred a few times. Distinct nucleotide sequences in the sample also encode this CDR3. The chain is built from TRBV9 and TRBJ2-2; D perhaps matches TRBD1 (6 bases). The length of the CDR3 is 15 residues. The germline CDR1 and CDR2 sequences are SGDLS and YYNGEE. V was trimmed by 4 bases and J by 0 bases, leaving 10 bases between them. CDR3 in amino acids: CASSPGTTNTGELFF. In DNA, the CDR3 is TGTGCCAGCAGCCCCGGGACAACGAACACCGGGGAGCTGTTTTTT.

The chain has TRBV9 and TRBJ2-2, with 9 nucleotides matching TRBD2. The CDR3 contains 17 residues. Germline V gene data show CDR1 as SGDLS and CDR2 as YYNGEE. The ends lost 0 bases at V and 5 bases at J; junction bases unmatched: 8. This chain's CDR3 is CASSVVPAGGGTGELFF. DNA for the CDR3: TGTGCCAGCAGCGTAGTCCCGGCGGGAGGGGGGACCGGGGAGCTGTTTTTT.

The chain's CDR3 is CASSLVQGPAGDTQYF. CDR3 bases: TGCGCCAGCAGCTTGGTACAGGGGCCCGCCGGAGATACGCAGTATTTT. The rearrangement links TRBV5-1 to TRBJ2-3, with 7 bases identical to TRBD1. V shed 0 bases, J shed 5 bases, and the junction held 9 bases outside the gene matches. Per germline, CDR1 SGHRS and CDR2 YFSETQ. This CDR3 is 16 amino acids long.

Remarks on this clone: Distinct nucleotide sequences in the sample also encode this CDR3. The chain is built from TRBV9 and TRBJ2-7; D might be TRBD1 (6 bases). V shed 0 bases and J shed 1 base, with 8 bases lying between them. Germline lookup yields CDR1 SGDLS and CDR2 YYNGEE. This CDR3 has 14 residues. The CDR3 nucleotides read TGTGCCAGCAGCGTAGGGACAGTTTCCTACGAGCAGTACTTC. Amino acids: CASSVGTVSYEQYF.

This chain uses TRBV7-8 with TRBJ2-1; tentative D call: TRBD2 (5 bases). Germline loops: CDR1 SGHVS, CDR2 FQNEAQ. The germline V and J ends were trimmed by 6 bases and 8 bases, with 14 bases remaining between them. The CDR3 has 13 amino acids. The chain's CDR3 is CASRSGLRDEQFF. The CDR3 nucleotides are TGTGCCAGCAGGTCGGGGTTGAGGGATGAGCAGTTCTTC.

The genes are TRBV7-2 and TRBJ2-7; the D gene could be TRBD1 or TRBD2 (5 bases each). The CDR3 extends over 15 amino acids. V was trimmed by 5 bases and J by 5 bases, leaving 19 bases between them. Germline CDR1 SGHTA, CDR2 FQGNSA. The CDR3 protein is CASSPPGTLRHEQYF. In DNA form, the CDR3 reads TGTGCCAGCAGCCCACCCGGGACCCTACGGCACGAGCAGTACTTC.

The J gene is TRBJ2-7, the V gene TRBV27; 7 bases are shared with TRBD1. From germline, CDR1 is MNHEY and CDR2 SMNVEV (reference sequence). This CDR3 has 14 amino acids. V lost 5 bases, J lost 5 bases, and 9 bases stayed unmatched. The CDR3 sequence: CASSLQGFRDEQYF. CDR3 sequence (DNA): TGTGCCAGCAGTCTACAGGGGTTTCGAGACGAGCAGTACTTC.

J is TRBJ2-3 and V is TRBV19; 9 bases are shared with TRBD2. V lost 5 bases to trimming and J lost 1 base; unmatched junction nucleotides: 4. The CDR3 is 15 residues long. Germline V gene sequence: CDR1 LNHDA, CDR2 SQIVND (reference sequence). CDR3 region: CASSLRTSGTDTQYF. CDR3 nucleotide sequence: TGTGCCAGTAGTTTACGGACTAGCGGCACAGATACGCAGTATTTT.

The V and J genes are TRBV5-4 and TRBJ1-4, with D possibly TRBD1 on 5 matching bases. This CDR3 is built from 15 residues. V was cut by 1 base and J by 2 bases, with 9 bases left in between. Germline V gene sequence: CDR1 SGHNT, CDR2 YYREEE (reference sequence). CDR3 amino acids: CASSLMGGTNEKLFF. The DNA of the CDR3 is TGTGCCAGCAGCTTGATGGGGGGGACTAATGAAAAACTGTTTTTT.

This sequence joins TRBV19 and TRBJ1-5, with 7 positions matching TRBD1. J gave up 5 bases and V 10 bases, and 14 bases lay outside the gene matches. The CDR3 consists of 15 residues. The germline V gene encodes CDR1 LNHDA and CDR2 SQIVND (reference sequence). The CDR3 here is CATSNMGQYYQPQHF. The CDR3 nucleotides read TGTGCCACCTCAAATATGGGACAGTATTATCAGCCCCAGCATTTT. Full variable domain (missing parts from reference TRBV19 and TRBJ1-5): DGGITQSPKYLFRKEGQNVTLSCEQNLNHDAMYWYRQDPGQGLRLIYYSQIVNDFQKGDIAEGYSVSREKKESFPLTVTSAQKNPTAFYLCATSNMGQYYQPQHFGDGTRLSIL.

The rearrangement uses TRBV2 and TRBJ2-5; D gene ambiguous. From germline, CDR1 is SNHLY and CDR2 FYNNEI. V was cut by 10 bases and J by 5 bases, with 14 bases left in between. The CDR3 is 12 residues long. Here the CDR3 DNA reads TGTGCCACCTCCCGCGTCCCGGAGACCCAGTACTTC. Translation: CATSRVPETQYF.

This clone was recorded only once. The V and J genes are TRBV9 and TRBJ2-1, with 9 bases lining up with TRBD2. V was pared by 3 bases and J by 0 bases, with 7 bases of the junction left unmatched. Per germline, CDR1 SGDLS and CDR2 YYNGEE. This CDR3 is 17 amino acids long. DNA of the CDR3: TGTGCCAGCAGCGGGACTAGCGCGAAAAGCTCCTACAATGAGCAGTTCTTC. It translates to CASSGTSAKSSYNEQFF.

The chain links TRBV29-1 to TRBJ2-3; D call uncertain. Germline V gives CDR1 SQVTM, CDR2 ANQGSEA. The V and J ends lost 1 base and 1 base respectively, with 15 bases between them. This CDR3 is built from 16 residues. CDR3 sequence (DNA): TGCAGCGTTGAAGTGAGGTCAGACTCGGGCACAGATACGCAGTATTTT. This gives the protein CSVEVRSDSGTDTQYF.

This clone has a handful of counts. This sample includes further DNA sequences coding for the same CDR3. The chain couples TRBV19 to TRBJ1-5; D is uncertain. The germline CDR1 and CDR2 sequences are LNHDA and SQIVND (reference sequence). The CDR3 is 13 amino acids. V gave up 7 bases and J gave up 2 bases, with 9 bases separating them. The CDR3 sequence: CASMLGGNQPQHF. The CDR3 DNA reads as TGTGCCAGTATGCTGGGTGGCAATCAGCCCCAGCATTTT.

As regards this clone: The identical CDR3 is also encoded by other nucleotide sequences in the sample. The rearrangement joins TRBV27 to TRBJ2-7; D perhaps matches TRBD2 (5 bases). Germline V gene data show CDR1 as MNHEY and CDR2 as SMNVEV (reference sequence). Trimming removed 3 bases at V and 2 bases at J, with 8 bases between. The CDR3 contains 13 residues. The CDR3 sequence is CASSFVGTYEQYF. The CDR3 region has the DNA TGTGCCAGCAGTTTTGTCGGGACCTACGAGCAGTACTTC.

The sample holds a few counts of this clone. The chain has TRBV13 and TRBJ1-2, with 10 bases fitting TRBD1. The germline V gene encodes CDR1 PRHDT and CDR2 FYEKMQ (reference sequence). Unmatched junction bases numbered 6, after V lost 4 bases and J lost 7 bases. The CDR3 contains 14 residues. In DNA, the CDR3 is TGTGCCAGCAGCTCCCCCGGGACAGGGGTTGGCTACACCTTC. Amino acid sequence: CASSSPGTGVGYTF.

DNA of the CDR3: TGCGCCAGCAGGACCGGGACTGTGAGAAAGTGCTCCTACAATGAGCAGTTCTTC. Translation: CASRTGTVRKCSYNEQFF. The chain uses TRBV10-1 and TRBJ2-1; D might be TRBD2 (6 bases). Germline CDR1 is WNHNN and CDR2 is SYGVQD (reference sequence). The germline V and J ends were trimmed by 6 bases and 0 bases, with 21 bases remaining between them. The CDR3 runs to 18 residues.